This record looks at one T cell receptor beta chain sequence and its context. The antigen remains undetermined. This sample is drawn from a study of PD-1 blockade in mismatch repair-deficient tumors. On the study more broadly: All were previously treated, progressing patients with eleven to twelve mismatch repair-deficient cancer types.

Points from the study as a whole: Rapid post-treatment expansion, then contraction, generally preceding radiologic response, marked tumor-resident clones.

Clones were sequenced by immunoSEQ multiplex PCR, and TCRdb holds only the in-frame ones, with some missing. Of about 110,000 clones in the sample, over 65% were seen once. Every patient had mismatch repair deficiency by PCR or immunohistochemistry. A few pembrolizumab responders had their TCRs sequenced. The germline V and J ends were trimmed by 3 bases and 0 bases, with 12 bases remaining between them. The germline V gene encodes CDR1 MNHEY and CDR2 SMNVEV (reference sequence). The CDR3 is 16 amino acids. The chain carries TRBV27 and TRBJ1-5; D gene unclear. The sequences come from peripheral blood, collected 60 weeks after starting pembrolizumab. The TCR sequence derives from an adult with mismatch repair-deficient cancer. The CDR3 spells CASSFRAGYSNQPQHF. The CDR3 bases are TGTGCCAGCAGTTTTAGGGCAGGATATAGCAATCAGCCCCAGCATTTT.